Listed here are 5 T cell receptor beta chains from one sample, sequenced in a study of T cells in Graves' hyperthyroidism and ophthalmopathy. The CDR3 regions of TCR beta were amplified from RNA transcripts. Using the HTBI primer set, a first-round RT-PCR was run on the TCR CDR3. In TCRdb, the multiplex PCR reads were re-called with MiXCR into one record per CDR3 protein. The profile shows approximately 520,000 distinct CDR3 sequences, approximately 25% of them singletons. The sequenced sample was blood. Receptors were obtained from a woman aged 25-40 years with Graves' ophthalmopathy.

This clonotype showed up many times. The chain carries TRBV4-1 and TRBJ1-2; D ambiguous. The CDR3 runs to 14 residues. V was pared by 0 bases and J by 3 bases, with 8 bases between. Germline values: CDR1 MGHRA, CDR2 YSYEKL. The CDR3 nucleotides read TGCGCCAGCAGCCAAGAGAACAGTCACTATGGCTACACCTTC. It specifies CASSQENSHYGYTF.

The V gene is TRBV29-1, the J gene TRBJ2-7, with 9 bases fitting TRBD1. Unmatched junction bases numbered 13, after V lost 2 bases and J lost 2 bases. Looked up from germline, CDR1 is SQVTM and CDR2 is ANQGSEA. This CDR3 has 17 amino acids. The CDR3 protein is CSVEFPGTGNVPYEQYF. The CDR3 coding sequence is TGCAGCGTTGAATTTCCCGGGACAGGGAATGTGCCCTACGAGCAGTACTTC.

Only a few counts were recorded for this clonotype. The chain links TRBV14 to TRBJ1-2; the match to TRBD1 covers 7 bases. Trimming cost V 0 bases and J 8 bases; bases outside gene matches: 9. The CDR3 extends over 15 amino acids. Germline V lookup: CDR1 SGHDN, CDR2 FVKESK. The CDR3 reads CASSQDGTGAVGYTF. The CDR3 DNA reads TGTGCCAGCAGCCAAGATGGAACAGGGGCCGTCGGCTACACCTTC.

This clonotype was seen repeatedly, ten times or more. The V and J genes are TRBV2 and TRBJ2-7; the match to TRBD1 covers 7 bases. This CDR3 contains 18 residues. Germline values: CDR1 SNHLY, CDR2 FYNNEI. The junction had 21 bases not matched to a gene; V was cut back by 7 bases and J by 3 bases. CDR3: CASTFRQGRSRSGYEQYF. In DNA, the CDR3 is TGTGCCAGCACATTCCGACAGGGAAGGTCTCGGTCGGGCTACGAGCAGTACTTC.

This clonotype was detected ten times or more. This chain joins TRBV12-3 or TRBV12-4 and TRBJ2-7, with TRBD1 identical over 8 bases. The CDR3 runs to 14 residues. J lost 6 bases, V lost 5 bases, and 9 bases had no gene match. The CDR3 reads CASSIQGAGREQYF. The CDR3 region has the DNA TGTGCCAGCAGTATCCAGGGGGCTGGCCGCGAGCAGTACTTC.